The rows below give T cell receptor beta chains drawn from one sample of a study of cytomegalovirus exposure and HLA in healthy donors. The protocol was immunoSEQ multiplex PCR, while the TCRdb copy is restricted to in-frame clones and leaves out a portion. Of under 200,000 clones listed, roughly 80% are singletons. The sample was PBMCs. These receptors all stem from a woman aged 18-35 years in good health and CMV-seronegative. Each CDR3 is given with its conserved first and last residue. The D gene is left open where the match is weak. Size tells how often a clone was seen (once, few, many) or the class of an expanded clone, and some rows leave it out.

TRBJ2-1	-	TRBV9	-	CASKLVGLPIDEIYNEQFF	TGTGCCAGCAAACTGGTTGGACTCCCAATCGACGAAATCTACAATGAGCAGTTCTTC
TRBJ1-3	TRBD1	TRBV5-1	-	CASSLGDRPSSGNTIYF	TGCGCCAGCAGCTTGGGGGACAGGCCCAGCTCTGGAAACACCATATATTTT
TRBJ1-2	-	TRBV5-4	-	CASSFLGAQANYGYTF	TGTGCCAGCAGCTTCTTGGGGGCTCAAGCTAACTATGGCTACACCTTC
TRBJ2-1	TRBD2	TRBV28	-	CASSRAGEFHEQFF	TGTGCCAGCAGTCGGGCGGGAGAATTCCATGAGCAGTTCTTC
TRBJ2-1	TRBD2	TRBV28	-	CASSSPGGLGGEQFF	TGTGCCAGCAGTTCCCCCGGCGGGCTGGGGGGGGAGCAGTTCTTC
TRBJ2-7	-	TRBV4-1	-	CASSGWAHEQYF	TGCGCCAGCAGCGGGTGGGCCCACGAGCAGTACTTC
TRBJ2-7	TRBD2	TRBV27	-	CASSPGLAGDHEQYF	TGTGCCAGCAGCCCGGGACTAGCGGGAGACCACGAGCAGTACTTC
TRBJ2-3	-	TRBV6-6	-	CASSNRDTQYF	TGTGCCAGCAGTAATAGAGATACGCAGTATTTT
TRBJ2-2	-	TRBV18	-	CASSPRSDTGELFF	TGTGCCAGCTCACCTCGGTCTGACACCGGGGAGCTGTTTTTT
TRBJ2-2	-	TRBV6-5	few	CASSLNSGELFF	TGTGCCAGCAGTTTAAATTCCGGGGAGCTGTTTTTT
TRBJ2-3	TRBD1	TRBV18	-	CASSTQGAGTDTQYF	TGTGCCAGCTCAACACAGGGGGCGGGCACAGATACGCAGTATTTT
TRBJ2-3	TRBD2	TRBV15	-	CATSRYLAGNTDTQYF	TGTGCCACCAGCAGATACCTAGCGGGAAACACAGATACGCAGTATTTT
TRBJ1-1	TRBD1	TRBV27	once	CASSPQGAHEAFF	TGTGCCAGCTCCCCACAGGGGGCCCATGAAGCTTTCTTT
TRBJ1-5	-	TRBV6-1	few	CASSDVARQPQHF	TGTGCCAGCAGTGACGTAGCCCGTCAGCCCCAGCATTTT
TRBJ2-1	TRBD2	TRBV28	-	CASSLPGLDLYGNEQFF	TGTGCCAGCAGTTTGCCGGGACTAGATTTATATGGGAATGAGCAGTTCTTC
TRBJ2-1	-	TRBV7-9	-	CASRPRGSSYNEQFF	TGTGCCAGCAGACCAAGGGGTAGCTCCTACAATGAGCAGTTCTTC
TRBJ2-7	-	TRBV2	-	CASSEAPFLGGEGVGEQYF	TGTGCCAGCAGTGAAGCCCCCTTCTTGGGGGGGGAGGGGGTTGGCGAGCAGTACTTC
TRBJ2-1	-	TRBV5-6	-	CASSIRVYNEQFF	TGTGCCAGCAGTATACGGGTGTACAATGAGCAGTTCTTC
TRBJ1-2	TRBD1	TRBV7-6	-	CASSRRPPCGTEYGYTF	TGTGCCAGCAGCCGACGCCCCCCGTGCGGGACAGAATATGGCTACACCTTC
TRBJ2-2	-	TRBV10-3	-	CAIRYSTGELFF	TGTGCCATCAGGTATTCCACCGGGGAGCTGTTTTTT
TRBJ2-5	TRBD2	TRBV19	-	CASSWASGSQETQYF	TGTGCCAGTAGTTGGGCTAGCGGGAGCCAAGAGACCCAGTACTTC
TRBJ1-1	-	TRBV19	once	CASTARDIFTEAFF	TGTGCCAGTACCGCCCGGGACATTTTTACTGAAGCTTTCTTT
TRBJ2-7	TRBD1	TRBV19	once	CASSISIRFFGTGVDEQYF	TGTGCCAGTAGTATATCGATTCGTTTCTTTGGGACAGGGGTGGACGAGCAGTACTTC
TRBJ2-5	TRBD2	TRBV9	-	CASSWLAGAKQETQYF	TGTGCCAGCAGTTGGTTAGCGGGAGCGAAACAAGAGACCCAGTACTTC